This entry features one T cell receptor (beta chain) sequence. These data come from a study of T cell changes during pregnancy in multiple sclerosis. The method was immunoSEQ multiplex PCR; TCRdb's version includes in-frame clones alone and lacks a portion of them. This table holds 55,000 to 65,000 clones, about 94% found once. The CDR3 loop spans 14 amino acids. CDR1 is MGHRA and CDR2 is YSYEKL in the germline V gene. The V end lost 3 bases, the J end lost 6 bases, and 13 bases lay between the germline ends. The TCR was taken from a female donor with multiple sclerosis, enrolled in a pregnancy study. The rearrangement links TRBV4-1 to TRBJ2-3; D unresolved. The material sequenced was CD4+ T cells from peripheral blood mononuclear cells, taken before pregnancy. DNA of the CDR3: TGCGCCAGCAGCCACCTTAACTCCCCCGATACGCAGTATTTT. Residues: CASSHLNSPDTQYF.